The clone carrying this T cell receptor beta chain was seen only a few times. Its target is not known. Germline V CDR1 and CDR2: SEHNR, FQNEAQ (reference sequence). The CDR3 contains 14 residues. Trimming removed 8 bases from V and 6 bases from J, with 19 bases in between. The data derive from a study of T cells in Graves' hyperthyroidism and ophthalmopathy. In the study overall: Peripheral blood samples were taken at initial diagnosis, prior to any treatment.

Study-level results: The model's output predicted ophthalmopathy at a median of roughly 6.9 months prior to onset. Ophthalmopathy could be told apart from stable hyperthyroidism with a 13 V-J model.

Patients showing uncontrolled infection, other autoimmune disease, pregnancy or lactation were ineligible. Amplified TCR beta CDR3 regions came from RNA transcripts. Initially, a first-round RT-PCR of the TCR CDR3 employed the HTBI primer set. MiXCR was run by TCRdb on the multiplex PCR reads, yielding one entry per CDR3 protein. In the table there are around 540,000 distinct CDR3 sequences, more than 15% of which are singletons. The source is a woman aged 25 to 39 with Graves' ophthalmopathy. The source material was blood. The chain links TRBV7-9 to TRBJ1-1; D is possibly TRBD1 (6 bases). The CDR3 DNA reads as TGTGCCAGCTCCCGTCGCGGGGGCTCCGCTGAAGCTTTCTTT. This encodes CASSRRGGSAEAFF.